This note documents a single T cell receptor (beta chain) sequence. Its target is not known. Exclusion of a patient followed from autoimmune disease history or systemic immunosuppression. The investigators sampled blood at baseline, at cycle 4 day 1, and at cycle 7 day 1. Assay: immunoSEQ multiplex PCR; the TCRdb copy retains only in-frame clones and omits some. The table has around 140,000 clones, 90% to 95% seen once; the top ten hold roughly 1%. This specimen belongs to a study of OX40 agonist ivuxolimab in advanced cancers. General study findings and limits: The study found among the lowest clonal expansion in partial responders at 0.1-3.0 mg/kg.

The sequence derives from an adult with an advanced solid tumor such as melanoma, head and neck, liver or kidney cancer. The sample here was CD4+ or CD8+ T cells sorted from blood, taken in a trial of the OX40 agonist ivuxolimab.

The CDR3 coding sequence is TGCAGCGGGTCGCTGAACACTGAAGCTTTCTTT. Protein: CSGSLNTEAFF. The V and J genes are TRBV29-1 and TRBJ1-1; D is ambiguous. CDR3 length equals 11 residues. V was clipped by 7 bases and J by 0 bases, with 6 bases between them. Germline V CDR1 and CDR2: SQVTM, ANQGSEA.